The clone carrying this T cell receptor (beta chain) was seen many times. The sample belongs to a study of T cells after yellow fever vaccination. TCRdb re-derived calls from the 5' RACE reads in MiXCR, one entry per CDR3 protein. The sample holds some 420,000 distinct CDR3 sequences, about 17% seen once. This sequence was found in a man between 18 and 29 years old who received the YFV17D yellow fever vaccine. Sequences were derived from PBMCs, sampled before the yellow fever booster vaccination.

The CDR3, as DNA: TGTGCCAGCAGTTTGGGCGGAACAAATCAGCCCCAGCATTTT. Its protein is CASSLGGTNQPQHF. V gene TRBV27 combines with J gene TRBJ1-5; D call uncertain. The CDR3 length is 14 residues. With 3 bases removed from V and 4 bases from J, the gap between germline ends came to 10 bases. Germline V CDR1 and CDR2: MNHEY, SMNVEV (reference sequence).